The T cell receptor (beta chain) described here comes from a study of radiotherapy plus CTLA-4 blockade in lung cancer. Study overall: An objective response was seen in about 17% of patients, and disease control in over 25%. Study-wide results and limits: Response, reportedly, was best predicted by interferon-beta along with early blood T cell clone dynamics. In blood, after radiotherapy plus ipilimumab, tumor-derived TCR clones expanded.

V lost 4 bases and J 0 bases, leaving 11 bases between the germline ends. The germline CDR1 and CDR2 sequences are SGDLS and YYNGEE. There are 15 residues in the CDR3. The repertoire was sequenced with immunoSEQ multiplex PCR; TCRdb's copy has only in-frame clones and lacks some. The data contain 70,000 to 95,000 clones, around 83% of them singletons. With respect to this clone: Its antigen remains unidentified.

Focal radiation with ipilimumab CTLA-4 blockade was given to patients with chemo-refractory metastatic non-small-cell lung cancer. The receptor's source is a human donor with non-small cell lung cancer that progressed on radiotherapy plus ipilimumab. The genes are TRBV9 and TRBJ1-3; D is unresolved. This specimen consisted of peripheral blood, obtained from a patient treated with radiotherapy plus ipilimumab. This chain's CDR3 is CASSSGINSGNTIYF. CDR3 in DNA: TGTGCCAGCAGCTCAGGCATCAACTCTGGAAACACCATATATTTT. The complete variable domain, with remaining parts taken from reference TRBV9 and TRBJ1-3, reads DSGVTQTPKHLITATGQRVTLRCSPRSGDLSVYWYQQSLDQGLQFLIQYYNGEERAKGNILERFSAQQFPDLHSELNLSSLELGDSALYFCASSSGINSGNTIYFGEGSWLTVV.